This TCR beta chain derives from a study of T cells after posttransplantation cyclophosphamide. Study-wide findings and caveats: Later post-transplant blood repertoires were often dominated by donor CD8+ memory clones. Blood and skin or GI T cell repertoires showed limited TRB overlap. TRB clonality was highly associated with recipient CMV seropositivity and reactivation.

V dropped 2 bases and J dropped 3 bases, with 13 bases sitting between them. The germline V gene has CDR1 MNHNS and CDR2 SASEGT. The CDR3 is 15 amino acids. Comment on this clone: Its antigen is not identified.

Profiling relied on immunoSEQ multiplex PCR, and the TCRdb table lists in-frame clones only, not all of them. The profile shows 30,000 to 40,000 clones, around 90% of them singletons. Sequenced input: PBMCs. This rearrangement joins TRBV6-1 to TRBJ1-2; D is possibly TRBD1 (5 bases). The sequence came from a woman in her thirties or forties with a blood cancer, CMV-positive, and with a related stem cell donor. CDR3 residues: CASSENTGRYYGYTF. In nucleotides, the CDR3 is TGTGCCAGCAGTGAAAACACAGGAAGGTACTATGGCTACACCTTC.